This T cell receptor (beta chain) was recovered during a study of T cells in tuberculosis. Study results and caveats: Active tuberculosis patients had shorter CDR3-alpha; the beta difference was nonsignificant. Smaller distances to GMM-specific TCRs suggested their expansion in active tuberculosis.

The V gene's germline CDR1 is LNHDA and CDR2 SQIVND (reference sequence). Deletions cut 3 bases from V and 0 bases from J, with 11 bases between. The CDR3 runs to 15 residues. Worth noting for this clone: Its antigen is not identified.

Only in-frame clones appear in the TCRdb table, and some are missing; sequencing was by immunoSEQ multiplex PCR. Here the sample spans some 26,000 clones, more than 80% being singletons. Sequencing was carried out using PBMCs. This clonotype was obtained from a donor aged 10-35 years with latent tuberculosis or without tuberculosis infection. Some clones in this sample may be carry-over from other donors' samples. The V gene is TRBV19, the J gene TRBJ1-2; D gene uncertain. The CDR3 sequence is CASSIPGSPNYGYTF. The CDR3, as DNA: TGTGCCAGTAGTATTCCCGGGTCTCCTAACTATGGCTACACCTTC. Filled out from reference TRBV19 and TRBJ1-2, the complete variable domain reads DGGITQSPKYLFRKEGQNVTLSCEQNLNHDAMYWYRQDPGQGLRLIYYSQIVNDFQKGDIAEGYSVSREKKESFPLTVTSAQKNPTAFYLCASSIPGSPNYGYTFGSGTRLTVV.